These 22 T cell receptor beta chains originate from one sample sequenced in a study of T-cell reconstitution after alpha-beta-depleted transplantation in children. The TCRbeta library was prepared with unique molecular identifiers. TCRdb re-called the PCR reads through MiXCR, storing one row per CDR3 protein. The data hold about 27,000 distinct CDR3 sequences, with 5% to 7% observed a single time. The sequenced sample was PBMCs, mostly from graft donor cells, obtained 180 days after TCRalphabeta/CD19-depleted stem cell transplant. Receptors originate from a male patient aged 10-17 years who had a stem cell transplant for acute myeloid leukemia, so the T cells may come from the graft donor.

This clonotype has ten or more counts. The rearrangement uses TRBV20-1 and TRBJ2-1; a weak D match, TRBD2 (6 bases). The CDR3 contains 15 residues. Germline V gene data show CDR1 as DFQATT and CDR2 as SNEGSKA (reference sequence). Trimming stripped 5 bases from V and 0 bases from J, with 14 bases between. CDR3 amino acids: CSAWDSGYSYNEQFF. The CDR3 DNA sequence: TGCAGTGCTTGGGACTCGGGGTACTCCTACAATGAGCAGTTCTTC.

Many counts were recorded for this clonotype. This CDR3 reads CASSVQNSGGEQFF. The CDR3 region has the DNA TGTGCCAGCAGCGTACAAAATTCGGGAGGCGAGCAGTTCTTC. The chain has TRBV9 and TRBJ2-1; 7 nucleotides align to TRBD2. The V gene end was trimmed by 1 base and the J gene end by 10 bases; junction bases not matched to a gene: 8. Germline V CDR1 and CDR2: SGDLS, YYNGEE. The CDR3 covers 14 residues.

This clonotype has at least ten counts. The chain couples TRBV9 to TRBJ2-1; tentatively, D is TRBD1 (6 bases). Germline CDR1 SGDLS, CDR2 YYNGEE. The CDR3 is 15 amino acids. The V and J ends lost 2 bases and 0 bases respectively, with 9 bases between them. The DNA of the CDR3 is TGTGCCAGCAGCGTCAGGGGAAGCTCCTACAATGAGCAGTTCTTC. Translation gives CASSVRGSSYNEQFF.

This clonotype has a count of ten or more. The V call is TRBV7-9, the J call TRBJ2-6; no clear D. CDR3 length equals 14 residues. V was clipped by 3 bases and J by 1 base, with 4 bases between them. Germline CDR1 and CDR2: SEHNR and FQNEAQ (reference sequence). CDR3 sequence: CASSFQSGANVLTF. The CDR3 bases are TGTGCCAGCAGCTTTCAGTCTGGGGCCAACGTCCTGACTTTC.

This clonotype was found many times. For the CDR3, the DNA is TGTGCCAGCAGTTTCCGGACTATAACCTACGAGCAGTACTTC. It encodes CASSFRTITYEQYF. The V gene is TRBV28, the J gene TRBJ2-7, with D possibly matching TRBD2 (6 bases). Per germline, CDR1 MDHEN and CDR2 SYDVKM. V dropped 3 bases and J dropped 2 bases, with 11 bases sitting between them. This CDR3 has 14 amino acids.

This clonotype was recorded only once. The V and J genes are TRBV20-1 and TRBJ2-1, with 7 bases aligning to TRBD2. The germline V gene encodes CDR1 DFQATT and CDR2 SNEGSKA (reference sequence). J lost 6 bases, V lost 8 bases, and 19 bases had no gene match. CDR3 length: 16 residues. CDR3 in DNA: TGCAGTTTCTGGGGCCGGGCTGCGGGAGCGAGCAATGAGCAGTTCTTC. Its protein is CSFWGRAAGASNEQFF.

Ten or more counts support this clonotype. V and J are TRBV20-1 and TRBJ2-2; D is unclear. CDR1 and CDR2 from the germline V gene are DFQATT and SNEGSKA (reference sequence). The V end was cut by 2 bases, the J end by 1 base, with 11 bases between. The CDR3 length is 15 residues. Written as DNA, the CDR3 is TGCAGTGCTAGACCCGGGCCGAAGAACACCGGGGAGCTGTTTTTT. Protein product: CSARPGPKNTGELFF.

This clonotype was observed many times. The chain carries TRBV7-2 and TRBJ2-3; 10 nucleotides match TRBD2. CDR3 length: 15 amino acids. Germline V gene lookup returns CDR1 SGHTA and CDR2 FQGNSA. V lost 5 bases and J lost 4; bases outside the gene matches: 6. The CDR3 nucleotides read TGTGCCAGCAGCCACGGGACTAGCGTCGCAGATACGCAGTATTTT. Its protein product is CASSHGTSVADTQYF.

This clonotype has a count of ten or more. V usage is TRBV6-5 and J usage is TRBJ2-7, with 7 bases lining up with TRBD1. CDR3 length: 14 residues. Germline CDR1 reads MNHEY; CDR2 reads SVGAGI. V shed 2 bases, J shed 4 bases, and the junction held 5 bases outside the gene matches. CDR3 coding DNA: TGTGCCAGCAGTTACCCGACAGGGAAATACGAGCAGTACTTC. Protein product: CASSYPTGKYEQYF.

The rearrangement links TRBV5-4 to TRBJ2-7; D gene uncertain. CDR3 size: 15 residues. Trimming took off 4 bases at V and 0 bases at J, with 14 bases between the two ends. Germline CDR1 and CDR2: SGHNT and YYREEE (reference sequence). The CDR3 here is CASSLGKTYSYEQYF. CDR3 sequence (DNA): TGTGCCAGCAGCCTTGGGAAGACATACTCCTACGAGCAGTACTTC.

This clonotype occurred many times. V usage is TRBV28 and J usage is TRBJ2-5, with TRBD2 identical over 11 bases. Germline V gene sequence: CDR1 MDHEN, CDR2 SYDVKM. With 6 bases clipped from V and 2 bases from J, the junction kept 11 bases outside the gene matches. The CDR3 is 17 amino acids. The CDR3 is CASSRPKIAGGQETQYF. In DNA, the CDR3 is TGTGCCAGCAGCCGCCCGAAAATAGCGGGAGGGCAAGAGACCCAGTACTTC.

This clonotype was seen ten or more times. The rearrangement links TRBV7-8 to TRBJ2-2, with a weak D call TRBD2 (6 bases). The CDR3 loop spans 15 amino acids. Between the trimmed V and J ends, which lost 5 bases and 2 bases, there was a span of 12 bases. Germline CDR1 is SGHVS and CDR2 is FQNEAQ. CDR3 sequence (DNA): TGTGCCAGCAGCCCCCGGGACTTTAACACCGGGGAGCTGTTTTTT. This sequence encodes CASSPRDFNTGELFF.

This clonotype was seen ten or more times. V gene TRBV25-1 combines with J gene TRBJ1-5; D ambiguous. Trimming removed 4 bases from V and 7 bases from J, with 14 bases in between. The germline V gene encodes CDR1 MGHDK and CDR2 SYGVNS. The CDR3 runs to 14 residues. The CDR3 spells CASSAVESFQPQHF. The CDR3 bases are TGTGCCAGCAGTGCCGTTGAAAGTTTCCAGCCCCAGCATTTT. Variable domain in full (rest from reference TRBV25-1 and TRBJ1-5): EADIYQTPRYLVIGTGKKITLECSQTMGHDKMYWYQQDPGMELHLIHYSYGVNSTEKGDLSSESTVSRIRTEHFPLTLESARPSHTSQYLCASSAVESFQPQHFGDGTRLSIL.

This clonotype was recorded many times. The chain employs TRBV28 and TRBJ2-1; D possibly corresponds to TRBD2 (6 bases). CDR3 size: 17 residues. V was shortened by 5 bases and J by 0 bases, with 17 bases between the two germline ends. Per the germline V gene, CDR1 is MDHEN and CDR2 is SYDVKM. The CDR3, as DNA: TGTGCCAGCAGTCCCCTAGCGAGAGACTACTCCTACAATGAGCAGTTCTTC. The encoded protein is CASSPLARDYSYNEQFF.

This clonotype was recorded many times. DNA for the CDR3: TGCGCCAGCAAGCGCCCCTCGAACACCGGGGAGCTGTTTTTT. It encodes CASKRPSNTGELFF. J is TRBJ2-2 and V is TRBV5-1; no definite D call. The CDR3 totals 14 residues. V was shortened by 6 bases and J by 0 bases, with 9 bases between the two germline ends. The germline V gene has CDR1 SGHRS and CDR2 YFSETQ. The variable domain in full, completed from reference TRBV5-1 and TRBJ2-2, reads KAGVTQTPRYLIKTRGQQVTLSCSPISGHRSVSWYQQTPGQGLQFLFEYFSETQRNKGNFPGRFSGRQFSNSRSEMNVSTLELGDSALYLCASKRPSNTGELFFGEGSRLTVL.

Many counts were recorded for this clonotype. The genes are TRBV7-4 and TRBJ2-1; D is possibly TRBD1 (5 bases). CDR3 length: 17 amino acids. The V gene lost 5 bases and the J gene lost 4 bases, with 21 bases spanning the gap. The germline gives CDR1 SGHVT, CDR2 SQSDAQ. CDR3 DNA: TGTGCCAGCAGCCTCCAAGGGGAACCCGGATCTTACAATGAGCAGTTCTTC. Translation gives CASSLQGEPGSYNEQFF.

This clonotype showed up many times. The CDR3 protein is CSARDQPGQGAYNSPLHF. As DNA, the CDR3 is TGCAGTGCTAGAGATCAACCGGGACAGGGGGCCTATAATTCACCCCTCCACTTT. The V gene is TRBV20-1, the J gene TRBJ1-6, with 11 nucleotides matching TRBD1. Germline V gives CDR1 DFQATT, CDR2 SNEGSKA (reference sequence). Germline trimming cut 0 bases from V and 2 bases from J; bases unmatched to any gene: 6. The CDR3 consists of 18 residues.

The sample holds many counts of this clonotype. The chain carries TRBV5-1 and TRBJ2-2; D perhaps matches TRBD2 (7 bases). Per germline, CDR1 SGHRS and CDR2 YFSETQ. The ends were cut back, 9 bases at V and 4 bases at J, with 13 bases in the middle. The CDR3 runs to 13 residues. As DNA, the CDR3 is TGCGCCACCGGGGGGCCAGGCACCGGGGAGCTGTTTTTT. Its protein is CATGGPGTGELFF. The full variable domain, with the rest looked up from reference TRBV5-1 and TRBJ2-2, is KAGVTQTPRYLIKTRGQQVTLSCSPISGHRSVSWYQQTPGQGLQFLFEYFSETQRNKGNFPGRFSGRQFSNSRSEMNVSTLELGDSALYLCATGGPGTGELFFGEGSRLTVL.

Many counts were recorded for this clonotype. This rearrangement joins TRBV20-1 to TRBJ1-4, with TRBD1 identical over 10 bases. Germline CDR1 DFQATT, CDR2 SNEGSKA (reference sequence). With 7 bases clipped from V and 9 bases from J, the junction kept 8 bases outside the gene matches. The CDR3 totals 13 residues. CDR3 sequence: CSVPGQGTKKLFF. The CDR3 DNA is TGCAGTGTTCCGGGACAGGGGACTAAAAAACTGTTTTTT.

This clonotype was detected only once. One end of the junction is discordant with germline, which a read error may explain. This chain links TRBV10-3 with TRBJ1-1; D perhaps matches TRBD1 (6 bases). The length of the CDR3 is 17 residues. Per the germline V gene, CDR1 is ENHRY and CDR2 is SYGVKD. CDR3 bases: TGTGCCTTCAGTGCGCCCCGGGGGCCCACCAACCGTGGTGAAGCTTTCTTT. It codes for CAFSAPRGPTNRGEAFF.

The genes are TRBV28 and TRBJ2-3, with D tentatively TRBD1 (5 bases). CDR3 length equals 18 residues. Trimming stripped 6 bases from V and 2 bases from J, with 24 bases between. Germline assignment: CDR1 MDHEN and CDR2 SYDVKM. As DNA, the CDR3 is TGTGCCAGCAGCGCCCCCCTTTTAGGGGTCTTGATCACAGATACGCAGTATTTT. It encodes CASSAPLLGVLITDTQYF. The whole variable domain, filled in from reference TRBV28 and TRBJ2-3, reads DVKVTQSSRYLVKRTGEKVFLECVQDMDHENMFWYRQDPGLGLRLIYFSYDVKMKEKGDIPEGYSVSREKKERFSLILESASTNQTSMYLCASSAPLLGVLITDTQYFGPGTRLTVL.

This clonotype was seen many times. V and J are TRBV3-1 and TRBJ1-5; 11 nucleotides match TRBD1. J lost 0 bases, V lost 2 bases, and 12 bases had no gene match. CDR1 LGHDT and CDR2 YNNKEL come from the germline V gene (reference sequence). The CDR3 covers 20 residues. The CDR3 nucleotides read TGTGCCAGCAGCCAAATTTTGGGAGGACAGGGGGCTTATAGCAATCAGCCCCAGCATTTT. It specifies CASSQILGGQGAYSNQPQHF.